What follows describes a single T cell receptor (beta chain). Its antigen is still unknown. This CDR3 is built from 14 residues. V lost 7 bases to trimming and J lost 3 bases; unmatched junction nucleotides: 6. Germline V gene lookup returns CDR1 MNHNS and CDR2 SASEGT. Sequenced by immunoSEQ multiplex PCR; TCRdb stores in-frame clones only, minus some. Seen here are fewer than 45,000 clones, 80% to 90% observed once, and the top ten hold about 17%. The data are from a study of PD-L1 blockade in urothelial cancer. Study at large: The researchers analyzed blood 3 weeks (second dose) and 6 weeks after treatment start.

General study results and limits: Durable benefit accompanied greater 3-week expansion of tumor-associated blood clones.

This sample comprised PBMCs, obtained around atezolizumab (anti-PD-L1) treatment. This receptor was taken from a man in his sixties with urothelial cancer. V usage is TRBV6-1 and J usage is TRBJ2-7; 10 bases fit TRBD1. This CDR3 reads CASTAGTGVYEQYF. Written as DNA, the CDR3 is TGTGCCAGCACTGCCGGGACAGGGGTCTACGAGCAGTACTTC.